This T cell receptor beta chain was sequenced during a study of breast tumors, draining lymph nodes, adjacent tissues (dated by TCRdb to about 2016). Context from the whole study: The study compared TCR beta repertoires across tumor, adjacent nontumor tissue and axillary lymph nodes from breast cancer patients. The study was designed to assess the relationships and possible T-cell exchange between tumor, surrounding tissue and draining lymph node repertoires in human breast cancer. The paper's findings and limits, for the study overall: The data were considered consistent with most tumor T cells being derived from the lymph node and subsequently expanding within tumor tissue. The conclusion that tumor T cells originate in lymph nodes was framed as consistent with a hypothesis rather than directly demonstrated. T-cell repertoire diversity in tumors was found to be lower than in lymph nodes but higher than in nontumor tissue, and preferential V and J gene usage was observed. The similarity between tumor and nontumor tissue repertoires was significantly greater in luminal-like breast cancer than in basal-like breast cancer.

Taken from cysteine to phenylalanine, the CDR3 has 21 residues. Left in the record is the CDR3 DNA by itself, 63 bases read in frame from the first base. The junction carries 29 bases between V and J, which are trimmed by 4 bases and 0 bases respectively. The germline V gene encodes CDR1 SGDLS and CDR2 YYNGEE. As concerns this clonotype: This clone's antigen is unknown. Base qualities were left out, and no much larger clone turns up one base away.

Sequencer: Illumina HiSeq 2000. Multiplex PCR amplification was used to build the TCR beta chain libraries. High-throughput sequencing was used to analyze the amplified TCR beta chain products. Using fastp trimming at Q25 and MiXCR clonotype assembly, TCRdb reanalyzed the public sequencing data and kept in-frame beta chains. Duplicate CDR3 protein sequences are folded into a single record with the most common DNA and genes. For this sample the table gives some 66,000 distinct CDR3 sequences, of which 45% to 60% were detected only once. Approximately 19% of the sample is taken by the ten largest. The sample was breast tumor tissue. The receptor comes from a female donor with breast cancer. Some clones in this sample may be carry-over from other donors' samples. The V gene is TRBV9 and the J gene is TRBJ1-3, and possibly TRBD1, on 6 matching bases. The DNA sequence is as follows: TGTGCCAGCAGCACCATTGGAGGCGGGTTAGGGGGGCGCCCCTCTGGAAACACCATATATTTT. Its product reads: CASSTIGGGLGGRPSGNTIYF.